This TCR beta chain was recovered during a study of breast tumors, draining lymph nodes, adjacent tissues. Samples came from axillary lymph nodes draining the breast cancer. General observations from the study: Most tumor T cells seemingly derive from lymph node, then expand in tumor. Tumor T cell lymph node origin was a supported hypothesis, not proven.

The germline V gene has CDR1 SEHNR and CDR2 FQNEAQ (reference sequence). V lost 5 bases and J lost 5; bases outside the gene matches: 6. This CDR3 comprises 15 residues. TCRdb re-called the multiplex PCR reads with MiXCR, one entry per CDR3 protein. The sample lists about 130,000 distinct CDR3 sequences; 20% to 25% were seen once. This clonotype has a count of ten or more. Its antigen is not identified. The rearrangement uses TRBV7-9 and TRBJ2-2; 9 positions match TRBD1. The material sequenced was axillary lymph node tissue. The TCR was taken from a female donor with breast cancer. Some clones in this sample may be carry-over from other donors' samples. CDR3 amino acids: CASSHGDRATGELFF. The DNA for the CDR3 is TGTGCCAGCAGCCACGGGGACAGGGCAACCGGGGAGCTGTTTTTT.